This T cell receptor beta chain was identified during a study of long-term antiretroviral therapy in people with HIV (dated by TCRdb to between 2021 and 2024). Background on the whole study: Collection of the earliest samples took place about a decade ahead of the 2015 WHO recommendation for immediate ART, at a time when ART was typically delayed until CD4 counts fell. A total of about 190 cryopreserved PBMC samples were contributed to the cohort by 30 adults with confirmed HIV infection, with samples collected serially over a mean of approximately 6 years (range 1-12). Of the 30 or so participants with HIV, approximately 11 were female. A retrospective serial study tested whether changes in peripheral blood TRB repertoire composition and diversity were associated with ART initiation and durable HIV suppression. Test extractions of a monoclonal T-cell line alongside 30 to 35 polyclonal samples showed no cross-contamination during QIAcube processing. The paper's findings and limits, for the study overall: Because pre-ART samples had limited cell numbers, profiling was done on unsorted PBMC rather than on sorted CD4+ and CD8+ T cells. Starting ART was linked to a significant rise in TRB diversity, yet even with long-term ART the diversity remained significantly lower than in transplant donor controls. Expanded TRB clones identified before ART initiation dominated the repertoire at all time points, although this dominance fluctuated and declined in many PLHIV after ART. The samples span the years 2004 to 2017, and the ART regimens used at that time may not be as effective as current regimens. Inferences about post-ART repertoire changes were limited because no data were available on ART adherence, viral resistance or therapy changes. HIV repertoires had narrower CDR3 length ranges than controls, and the network structure suggested an antigen-experienced repertoire that shifted only slightly toward naive after ART. Because PBMC availability was limited, only the TCR beta chain was sequenced, with no alpha chain pairing.

Cut back by 8 bases and 5 bases, the V and J ends lie 15 bases apart. The CDR3 holds 14 amino acids from the cysteine to the phenylalanine. Of all the DNA, just the CDR3 is kept, 42 bases in frame from base 1. CDR1 and CDR2, per the germline V gene, are MNHNS and SASEGT. A word on this clone: Its antigen is currently not known. Base qualities were left out, and no much larger clone turns up one base away.

The immunoSEQ hsTCRB v3.0 assay was used at survey level resolution to sequence the TRB variable region. The targeted TRB sequencing depth was roughly 40,000-50,000 T-cell genomes per sample. An Illumina MiSeq with a v3 150-cycle kit was used to sequence the pooled TRB libraries. The authors' analysis ran thus. Analysis of repertoires was carried out in R inside a reproducible Nextflow workflow spanning QC, data transformation and analysis. LymphoSeq2, an R package for AIRR-Seq data exploration, was used to implement custom analyses. A few samples yielding fewer than 5000 total TRB sequences were excluded, leaving around 190 analyzed HIV repertoires. Of the roughly 180 retained HIV repertoires, over 55 were collected before and 120 to 140 after ART initiation. Each repertoire was downsampled to 5000 TRB nucleotide sequences, and summary statistics were averaged across 100 downsampling iterations. Only TRB sequences with CDR3 regions of at least seven amino acids were retained for analysis. Diversity was measured with a Shannon entropy-derived clonality score and the Gini coefficient. In repertoire networks, the top 5000 CDR3 amino acid sequences were linked whenever an edit distance of one separated two sequences. For TRB CDR3 amino acid sequences, GLIPH2 was used to predict antigen specificity groups and MHC restriction. To flag known CMV, EBV, HIV or tissue antigen associations, CDR3 amino acid sequences were matched against VDJdb and McPAS-TCR. Pre-ART, post-ART and control groups were compared with Wilcoxon signed-rank tests and Holm-Bonferroni correction. TCRdb holds this immuneACCESS table with in-frame rearrangements only. Some clones are missing; in checked studies, unresolved V genes explain under half, and the rest has no known cause. V, J and clone size are taken as reported in that table, and D and trimming were inferred from the DNA itself. This sample comprises 25,000 to 30,000 clones, around 83% of them detected only once. Around 4.8% of the sample is taken by the ten largest.

Inclusion was restricted to participants for whom at least one PBMC sample before ART initiation and at least two post-ART samples were available. Treatment was received in the United States of America by all participants with HIV. Before DNA extraction, cryopreserved samples containing about 0.9-11 million PBMC were thawed and washed. At the time of the earliest PBMC sample, participants with HIV were aged between roughly 20 and 54 years. PBMC samples from each participant spanned 1-4 timepoints before ART initiation and 2-8 timepoints after ART initiation, with a median of 7 samples. For every participant, serial HIV viral load, CD4+ T-cell count, ART history and demographic data were obtained. A Qiagen kit on a QIAcube was used to extract genomic DNA from unsorted PBMC, with samples processed in batches of 12.

The sequence came from a middle-aged man with HIV. The material was unsorted PBMCs, obtained approximately 2.7 years after starting antiretroviral therapy. The sequence is built from TRBV6-1 and TRBJ2-2, and the D gene may be TRBD1, 5 bases matching. The CDR3 amino acid sequence is: CASRRAPDTGELFF. The sequence in DNA is TGTGCCAGCCGCAGGGCTCCGGATACCGGGGAGCTGTTTTTT.